What follows are 19 T cell receptor beta chains derived from one specimen sequenced in a study of blood T cell repertoires in COVID-19 (dated by TCRdb to 2018 to 2020). Receptor libraries were prepared by the immunoSEQ multiplex PCR assay. In its TCRdb copy, this immuneACCESS table keeps in-frame sequences only and misses some clones. Where compared with another copy, unresolved V genes explain less than half of these, and the others have no known cause. The sample records roughly 330,000 clones, approximately 88% of which are singletons. The top ten clones comprise around 9.9% of the sample. Sequencing input: peripheral blood. These receptors originate from a man in his thirties or forties with COVID-19, enrolled during active disease.

The V and J genes are TRBV6-5 and TRBJ2-5, with TRBD1 matching over 9 bases. There are 16 residues in the CDR3. Germline assignment: CDR1 MNHEY and CDR2 SVGAGI. With V trimmed by 4 bases and J by 5 bases, 11 bases remained unmatched. As DNA, the CDR3 is TGTGCCAGCAGTTCCTCCGGGACAGGGTTAAGGGAGACCCAGTACTTC. It yields the protein CASSSSGTGLRETQYF.

The chain carries TRBV7-2 and TRBJ2-5; 7 bases fit TRBD2. Germline V gene lookup returns CDR1 SGHTA and CDR2 FQGNSA. The CDR3 sequence is 16 residues long. V trimming: 2 bases; J trimming: 5 bases; junction bases outside the gene matches: 11. Here the CDR3 DNA reads TGTGCCAGCAGCTTAAAAAGGCGGGAGTTATTGGAGACCCAGTACTTC. Amino acids: CASSLKRRELLETQYF.

The V and J genes are TRBV7-2 and TRBJ2-5, with D possibly matching TRBD2 (7 bases). From germline, CDR1 is SGHTA and CDR2 FQGNSA. V was trimmed by 5 bases and J by 2 bases, leaving 21 bases between them. The CDR3 runs 17 residues. This CDR3 is CASSQTRLGGRQETQYF. The CDR3 DNA reads TGTGCCAGCAGCCAAACGAGGTTGGGGGGGCGTCAAGAGACCCAGTACTTC.

This chain joins TRBV7-3 and TRBJ2-1; the D is unclear. The CDR3 is 15 residues long. V shed 4 bases and J shed 0 bases, with 10 bases lying between them. CDR1 is SGHTA and CDR2 is FQGTGA in the germline V gene. CDR3 amino acids: CASSSFHGSYNEQFF. CDR3 sequence (DNA): TGTGCCAGCAGCTCATTTCACGGCTCCTACAATGAGCAGTTCTTC.

J is TRBJ2-7 and V is TRBV30, with 9 bases matching TRBD2. Germline CDR1 GTSNPN, CDR2 SVGIG (reference sequence). The CDR3 runs to 17 residues. The V segment lost 0 bases and the J segment 3 bases; nucleotides outside the gene matches: 12. CDR3 in DNA: TGTGCCTGGAGTGTCCGTAGCGGGAGACGATCCCGCTACGAGCAGTACTTC. As protein: CAWSVRSGRRSRYEQYF.

In its sample, this clone was seen once. V gene TRBV6-5 combines with J gene TRBJ2-7; 9 nucleotides line up with TRBD1. The germline V gene encodes CDR1 MNHEY and CDR2 SVGAGI. The CDR3 consists of 12 residues. Trimming removed 11 bases from V and 4 bases from J; junction bases left unmatched: 6. The CDR3 DNA reads TGTGCCGGCGGACAGGGGTCATACGAGCAGTACTTC. Encoded protein: CAGGQGSYEQYF.

The chain is built from TRBV2 and TRBJ2-2, with TRBD2 matching 7 bases. The CDR3 totals 13 residues. Looked up from germline, CDR1 is SNHLY and CDR2 is FYNNEI. With V trimmed by 3 bases and J by 7 bases, 2 bases remained unmatched. Here the CDR3 reads CASSEREYGELFF. CDR3 in DNA: TGTGCCAGCAGTGAGCGGGAGTACGGGGAGCTGTTTTTT. Full variable domain (rest looked up from reference TRBV2 and TRBJ2-2): EPEVTQTPSHQVTQMGQEVILRCVPISNHLYFYWYRQILGQKVEFLVSFYNNEISEKSEIFDDQFSVERPDGSNFTLKIRSTKLEDSAMYFCASSEREYGELFFGEGSRLTVL.

This rearrangement joins TRBV28 to TRBJ1-5; 12 nucleotides align to TRBD1. The CDR3 covers 15 residues. V was pared by 5 bases and J by 6 bases, with 5 bases of the junction left unmatched. CDR1 is MDHEN, CDR2 SYDVKM, per germline. CDR3 residues: CASSRGQGAGQPQHF. The DNA for the CDR3 is TGTGCCAGCAGTCGGGGACAGGGGGCAGGTCAGCCCCAGCATTTT.

The chain is built from TRBV7-9 and TRBJ2-5; D is unclear. In germline, CDR1 is SEHNR, CDR2 FQNEAQ (reference sequence). The CDR3 covers 17 residues. V shed 0 bases and J shed 1 base, with 15 bases lying between them. CDR3 residues: CASSLAQVVGPQETQYF. The DNA for the CDR3 is TGTGCCAGCAGCTTAGCGCAGGTAGTGGGCCCCCAAGAGACCCAGTACTTC.

The rearrangement uses TRBV7-9 and TRBJ1-1, with D perhaps TRBD1 (5 bases). Germline V gene lookup returns CDR1 SEHNR and CDR2 FQNEAQ (reference sequence). V dropped 5 bases and J dropped 3 bases, with 22 bases sitting between them. The CDR3 sequence is 17 residues long. CDR3 protein: CASSTYRQGGMDTEAFF. CDR3 nucleotide sequence: TGTGCCAGCAGCACTTACCGGCAGGGTGGGATGGACACTGAAGCTTTCTTT.

V gene TRBV7-2 combines with J gene TRBJ1-2; the D gene is possibly TRBD1 (6 bases). The length of the CDR3 is 13 residues. Germline CDR1 SGHTA, CDR2 FQGNSA. V was clipped by 8 bases and J by 5 bases, with 15 bases between them. For the CDR3, the DNA is TGTGCCAGCGGTTCCCTCCAGGGGTATGGCTACACCTTC. It yields the protein CASGSLQGYGYTF.

This rearrangement joins TRBV7-9 to TRBJ2-7; TRBD2 agrees at 9 bases. The germline gives CDR1 SEHNR, CDR2 FQNEAQ (reference sequence). There are 14 residues in the CDR3. V shed 5 bases and J 6 bases; nucleotides not matched to a gene: 8. The CDR3 sequence is CASSARAGGVEQYF. The CDR3 DNA sequence: TGTGCCAGCAGCGCTCGAGCGGGAGGTGTCGAGCAGTACTTC.

J is TRBJ2-4 and V is TRBV28; TRBD1 matches at 8 bases. Germline loops: CDR1 MDHEN, CDR2 SYDVKM. The CDR3 length is 13 residues. Germline trimming cut 3 bases from V and 7 bases from J; bases unmatched to any gene: 2. CDR3 protein: CASSLTGVNIQYF. As DNA, the CDR3 is TGTGCCAGCAGTTTGACAGGGGTGAACATTCAGTACTTC.

This clone was seen more than once but under ten times. This chain uses TRBV12-3 or TRBV12-4 with TRBJ1-5; D is ambiguous. The CDR3 contains 12 residues. V gave up 6 bases and J gave up 3 bases, with 6 bases separating them. This chain's CDR3 is CASSGNNQPQHF. CDR3 DNA: TGTGCCAGCAGCGGGAACAATCAGCCCCAGCATTTT.

This clone was recorded once. The V call is TRBV6-2 or TRBV6-3, the J call TRBJ1-1; 7 nucleotides line up with TRBD1. The CDR3 contains 14 residues. The J segment lost 0 bases and the V segment lost 4 bases, leaving 2 bases of the junction unmatched. In germline, CDR1 is MNHEY, CDR2 SVGEGT. The CDR3 nucleotides read TGTGCCAGCAGTTGGGACAGAATGAACACTGAAGCTTTCTTT. Translated, it gives CASSWDRMNTEAFF.

The chain has TRBV19 and TRBJ2-2, with 10 bases that match TRBD2. Germline CDR1 and CDR2: LNHDA and SQIVND (reference sequence). This CDR3 is built from 14 residues. The trim removed 3 bases at V and 13 bases at J, leaving 8 bases unmatched. The CDR3 DNA sequence: TGTGCCAGTAGTATTACTCTAGCGGGAGACCCGCTGTTTTTT. This sequence encodes CASSITLAGDPLFF.

J is TRBJ2-1 and V is TRBV15; the match to TRBD2 covers 11 bases. Germline CDR1 reads LNHNV; CDR2 reads YYDKDF (reference sequence). This CDR3 has 15 amino acids. After removal of 3 bases from V and 9 bases from J, the junction contained 7 bases not matched to a gene. For the CDR3, the DNA is TGTGCCACCAGCAGTACTAGCGGGAGAGTGCTTGAGCAGTTCTTC. As protein: CATSSTSGRVLEQFF.

The chain recombines TRBV30 with TRBJ1-4; tentatively, D is TRBD1 (5 bases). The CDR3 loop spans 13 amino acids. Looked up from germline, CDR1 is GTSNPN and CDR2 is SVGIG (reference sequence). V gave up 1 base and J gave up 7 bases, with 10 bases separating them. The CDR3 protein is CAWSGGTGEKLFF. The CDR3 DNA follows: TGTGCCTGGAGTGGGGGGACTGGTGAAAAACTGTTTTTT.

J is TRBJ2-3 and V is TRBV4-3; weak D call: TRBD2 (6 bases). CDR3 size: 15 residues. CDR1 and CDR2 (germline): LGHNA, YSLEER. Trimming removed 0 bases from V and 3 bases from J, with 10 bases in between. CDR3 DNA: TGCGCCAGCAGCCAAGAAGCGCGGGATACAGATACGCAGTATTTT. This gives the protein CASSQEARDTDTQYF.